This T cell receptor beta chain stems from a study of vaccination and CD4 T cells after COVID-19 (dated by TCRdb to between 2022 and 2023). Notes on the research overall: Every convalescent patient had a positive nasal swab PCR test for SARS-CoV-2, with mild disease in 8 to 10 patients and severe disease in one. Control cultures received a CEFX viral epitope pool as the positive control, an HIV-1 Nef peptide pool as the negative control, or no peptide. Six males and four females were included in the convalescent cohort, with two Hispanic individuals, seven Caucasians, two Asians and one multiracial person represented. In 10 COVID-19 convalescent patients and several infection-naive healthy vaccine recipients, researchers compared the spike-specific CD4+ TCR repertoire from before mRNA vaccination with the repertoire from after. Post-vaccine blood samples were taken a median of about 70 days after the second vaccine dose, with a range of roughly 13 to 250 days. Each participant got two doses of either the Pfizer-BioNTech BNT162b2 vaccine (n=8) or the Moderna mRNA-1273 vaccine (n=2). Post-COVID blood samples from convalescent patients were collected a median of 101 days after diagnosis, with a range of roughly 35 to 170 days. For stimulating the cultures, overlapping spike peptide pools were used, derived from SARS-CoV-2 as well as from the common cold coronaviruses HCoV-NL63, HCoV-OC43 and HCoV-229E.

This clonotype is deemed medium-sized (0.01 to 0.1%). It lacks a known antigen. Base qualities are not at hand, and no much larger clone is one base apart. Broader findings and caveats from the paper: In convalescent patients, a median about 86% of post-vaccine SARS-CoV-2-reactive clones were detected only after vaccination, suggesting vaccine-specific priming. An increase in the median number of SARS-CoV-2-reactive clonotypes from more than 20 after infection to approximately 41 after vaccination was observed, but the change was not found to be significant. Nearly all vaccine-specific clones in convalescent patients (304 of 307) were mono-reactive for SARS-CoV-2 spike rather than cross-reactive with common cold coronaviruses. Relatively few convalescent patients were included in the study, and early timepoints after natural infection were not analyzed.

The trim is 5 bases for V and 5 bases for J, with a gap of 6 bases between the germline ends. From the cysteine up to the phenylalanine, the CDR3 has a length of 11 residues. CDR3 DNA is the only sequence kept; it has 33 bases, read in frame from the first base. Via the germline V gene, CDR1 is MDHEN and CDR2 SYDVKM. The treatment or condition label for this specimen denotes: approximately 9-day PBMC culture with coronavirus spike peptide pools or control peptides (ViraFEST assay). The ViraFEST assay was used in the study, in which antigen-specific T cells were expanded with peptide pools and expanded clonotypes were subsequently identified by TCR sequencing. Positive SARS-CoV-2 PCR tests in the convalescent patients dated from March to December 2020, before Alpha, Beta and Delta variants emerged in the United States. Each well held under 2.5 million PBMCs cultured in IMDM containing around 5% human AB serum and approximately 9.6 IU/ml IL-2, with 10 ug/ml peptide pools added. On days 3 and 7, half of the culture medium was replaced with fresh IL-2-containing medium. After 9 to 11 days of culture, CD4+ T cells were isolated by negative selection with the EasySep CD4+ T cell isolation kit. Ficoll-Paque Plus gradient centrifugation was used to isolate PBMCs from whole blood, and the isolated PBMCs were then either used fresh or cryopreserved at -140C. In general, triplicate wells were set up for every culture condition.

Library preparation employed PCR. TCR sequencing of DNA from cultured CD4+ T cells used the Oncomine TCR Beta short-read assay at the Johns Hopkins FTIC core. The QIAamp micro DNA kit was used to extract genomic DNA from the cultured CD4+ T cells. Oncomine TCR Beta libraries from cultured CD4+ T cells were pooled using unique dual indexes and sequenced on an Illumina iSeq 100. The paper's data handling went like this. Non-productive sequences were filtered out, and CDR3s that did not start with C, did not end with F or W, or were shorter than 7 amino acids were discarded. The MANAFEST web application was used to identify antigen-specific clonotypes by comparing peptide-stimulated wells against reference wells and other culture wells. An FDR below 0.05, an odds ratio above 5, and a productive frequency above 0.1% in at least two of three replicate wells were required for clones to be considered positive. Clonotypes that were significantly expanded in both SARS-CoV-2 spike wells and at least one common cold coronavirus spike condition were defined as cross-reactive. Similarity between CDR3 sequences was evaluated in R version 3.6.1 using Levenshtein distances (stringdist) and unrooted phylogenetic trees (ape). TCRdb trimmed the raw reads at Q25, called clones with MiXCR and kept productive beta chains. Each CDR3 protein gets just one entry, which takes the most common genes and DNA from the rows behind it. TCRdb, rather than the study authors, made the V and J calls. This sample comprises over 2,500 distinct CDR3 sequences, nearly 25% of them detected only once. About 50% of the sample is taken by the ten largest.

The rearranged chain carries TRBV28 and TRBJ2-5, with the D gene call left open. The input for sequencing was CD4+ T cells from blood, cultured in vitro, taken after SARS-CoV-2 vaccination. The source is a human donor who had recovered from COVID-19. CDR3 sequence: CASSPRETQYF. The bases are TGTGCCAGCAGTCCGCGGGAGACCCAGTACTTC.